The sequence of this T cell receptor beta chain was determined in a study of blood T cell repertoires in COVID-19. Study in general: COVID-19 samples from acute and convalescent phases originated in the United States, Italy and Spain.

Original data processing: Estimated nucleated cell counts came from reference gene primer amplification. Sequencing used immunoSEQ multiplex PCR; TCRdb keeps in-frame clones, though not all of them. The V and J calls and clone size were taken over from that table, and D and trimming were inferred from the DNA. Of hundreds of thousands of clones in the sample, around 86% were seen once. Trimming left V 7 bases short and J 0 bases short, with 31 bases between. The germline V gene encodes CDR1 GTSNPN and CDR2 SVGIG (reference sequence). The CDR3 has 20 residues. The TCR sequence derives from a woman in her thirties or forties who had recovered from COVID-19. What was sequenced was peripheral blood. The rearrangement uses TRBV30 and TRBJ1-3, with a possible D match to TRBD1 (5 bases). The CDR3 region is CAFTTHLGRGADSSGNTIYF. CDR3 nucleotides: TGTGCCTTCACGACCCACCTGGGGAGGGGAGCCGACAGCTCTGGAAACACCATATATTTT.